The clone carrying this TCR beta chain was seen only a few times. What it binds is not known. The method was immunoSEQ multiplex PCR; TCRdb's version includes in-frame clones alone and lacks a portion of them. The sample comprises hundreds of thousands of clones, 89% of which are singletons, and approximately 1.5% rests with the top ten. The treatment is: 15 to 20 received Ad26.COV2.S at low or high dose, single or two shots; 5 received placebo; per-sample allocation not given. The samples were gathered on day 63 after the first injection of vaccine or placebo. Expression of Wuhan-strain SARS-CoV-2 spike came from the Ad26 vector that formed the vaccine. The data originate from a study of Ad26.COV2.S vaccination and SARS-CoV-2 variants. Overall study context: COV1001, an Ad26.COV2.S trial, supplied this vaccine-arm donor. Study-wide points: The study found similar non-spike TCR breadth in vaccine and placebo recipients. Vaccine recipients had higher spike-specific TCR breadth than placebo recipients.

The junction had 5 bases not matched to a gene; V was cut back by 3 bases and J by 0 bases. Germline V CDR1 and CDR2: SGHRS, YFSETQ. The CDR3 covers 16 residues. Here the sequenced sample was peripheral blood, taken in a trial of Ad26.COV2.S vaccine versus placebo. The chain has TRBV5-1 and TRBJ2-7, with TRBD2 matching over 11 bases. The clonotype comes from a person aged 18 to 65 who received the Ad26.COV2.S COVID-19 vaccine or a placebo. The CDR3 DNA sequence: TGCGCCAGCAGCTCCCTTACTAGCGGGAGCTCCTACGAGCAGTACTTC. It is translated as CASSSLTSGSSYEQYF.